This TCR beta chain appears in the sequencing data of a study of blood T cell repertoires in COVID-19. Germline CDR1 is MGHDK and CDR2 is SYGVNS. Losses at the gene ends were 6 bases for V and 0 bases for J; bases not matched to a gene: 9. This CDR3 contains 17 residues. Method: immunoSEQ multiplex PCR; TCRdb's copy keeps in-frame clones and lacks some. The table has approximately 270,000 clones, around nine tenths seen once. The clonotype was recovered from a man in his forties with active or convalescent COVID-19. Sequenced sample: peripheral blood. The chain carries TRBV25-1 and TRBJ2-3; 10 bases are shared with TRBD2. CDR3 in amino acids: CASRFLRTSGSTDTQYF. The CDR3 nucleotides are TGTGCCAGCAGATTTCTTCGGACTAGCGGTAGCACAGATACGCAGTATTTT.